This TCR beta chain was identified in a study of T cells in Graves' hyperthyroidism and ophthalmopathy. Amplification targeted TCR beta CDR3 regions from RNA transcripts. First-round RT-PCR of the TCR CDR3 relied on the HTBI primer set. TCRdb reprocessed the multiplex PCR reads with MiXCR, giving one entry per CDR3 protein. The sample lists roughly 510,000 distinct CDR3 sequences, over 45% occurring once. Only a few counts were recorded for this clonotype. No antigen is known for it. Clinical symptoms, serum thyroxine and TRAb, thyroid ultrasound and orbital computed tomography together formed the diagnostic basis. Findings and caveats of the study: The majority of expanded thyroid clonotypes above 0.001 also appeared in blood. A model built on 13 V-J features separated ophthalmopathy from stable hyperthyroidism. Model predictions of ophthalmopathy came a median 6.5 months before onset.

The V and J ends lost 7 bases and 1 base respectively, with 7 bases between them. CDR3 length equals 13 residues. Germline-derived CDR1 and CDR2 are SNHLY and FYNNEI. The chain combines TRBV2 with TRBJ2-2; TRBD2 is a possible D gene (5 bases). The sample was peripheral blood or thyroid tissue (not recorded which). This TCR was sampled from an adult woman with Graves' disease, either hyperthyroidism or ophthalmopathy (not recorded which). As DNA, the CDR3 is TGTGCCAGCAATGAGGGGAACACCGGGGAGCTGTTTTTT. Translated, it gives CASNEGNTGELFF.